This T cell receptor (beta chain) was found in a study of shared clonotypes between healthy human individuals. At the level of the study: Per-donor plates numbered three CD4 naive, three CD4 memory, two CD8 naive and one CD8 memory.

For this clone: What it binds is not known.

Trimming removed 2 bases at V and 3 bases at J, with 4 bases between. The CDR3 length is 13 residues. Per the germline V gene, CDR1 is SGHTA and CDR2 is FQGNSA. Authors' processing steps: For the immunoSEQ data, sequences were junction-only without quality scores, so filtering differed. Repertoires were generated with immunoSEQ multiplex PCR, while TCRdb's copy carries only in-frame clones and drops some. V and J calls and clone size follow that table, whereas D and trimming were derived from the DNA. The sample lists about 1.5 million clones, approximately 98% occurring once. Findings and limits, study-wide: It was observed that roughly 5.5% of naive CD4 clonotypes were shared across several donors. Some clonotypes were shared by all four sorted-subset donors, while others were not shared. The non-shared ones had lower generation probabilities than the shared ones.

This chain uses TRBV7-2 with TRBJ2-2; unclear D gene. This receptor was taken from a man younger than 40 in good health. Material: naive CD4+ T cells sorted from blood. Subset given: CD45RA+ positively selected. CDR3 amino acids: CASSLLYTGELFF. Written as DNA, the CDR3 is TGTGCCAGCAGCTTACTTTACACCGGGGAGCTGTTTTTT. The full variable domain, with the rest looked up from reference TRBV7-2 and TRBJ2-2, is GAGVSQSPSNKVTEKGKDVELRCDPISGHTALYWYRQSLGQGLEFLIYFQGNSAPDKSGLPSDRFSAERTGGSVSTLTIQRTQQEDSAVYLCASSLLYTGELFFGEGSRLTVL.